The 18 T cell receptor beta chains presented below share a single source sample, sequenced in a study of T-cell memory formation after mild COVID-19. One entry per CDR3 protein results from TCRdb running MiXCR on the 5' RACE reads. The sample lists 350,000 to 500,000 distinct CDR3 sequences, roughly a quarter seen once, with roughly 13% in the top ten. The sample taken for sequencing was PBMCs or a T cell subset sorted from them (not recorded which). The receptors stem from an adult woman who had mild COVID-19 (a few samples of this study predate the infection). Cell type and time point are not known.

This rearrangement joins TRBV10-3 to TRBJ2-1; D gene unclear. Germline-derived CDR1 and CDR2 are ENHRY and SYGVKD. CDR3 size: 11 residues. With 5 bases removed from V and 6 bases from J, the gap between germline ends came to 5 bases. The CDR3, as DNA: TGTGCCATCAGTCGCGTCAATGAGCAGTTCTTC. This translates into CAISRVNEQFF.

The chain couples TRBV12-3 or TRBV12-4 to TRBJ2-5; D ambiguous. V lost 6 bases and J 5 bases, leaving 13 bases between the germline ends. This CDR3 is 13 amino acids long. The CDR3 bases are TGTGCCAGCAGCACGGAGTACAGCGAGACCCAGTACTTC. It specifies CASSTEYSETQYF.

The chain is built from TRBV24-1 and TRBJ1-5; possibly TRBD1 for D (6 bases). Germline-derived CDR1 and CDR2 are KGHDR and SFDVKD. Trimming pared 1 base from V and 7 bases from J, leaving 7 bases between. There are 13 residues in the CDR3. CDR3 protein: CATSDFRGQPQHF. CDR3 sequence (DNA): TGTGCCACCAGTGATTTCAGGGGCCAGCCCCAGCATTTT.

The rearrangement joins TRBV5-6 to TRBJ2-5; 7 nucleotides agree with TRBD2. Per germline, CDR1 SGHDT and CDR2 YYEEEE. The CDR3 extends over 15 amino acids. V lost 0 bases to trimming and J lost 4 bases; unmatched junction nucleotides: 6. The CDR3 region is CASSLVRSGGETQYF. Here the CDR3 DNA reads TGTGCCAGCAGCTTGGTTAGGTCGGGAGGAGAGACCCAGTACTTC.

This clonotype has a handful of counts. V is TRBV29-1 and J is TRBJ2-7; 8 bases agree with TRBD2. CDR3 length equals 14 residues. J lost 2 bases, V lost 5 bases, and 8 bases had no gene match. Germline-derived CDR1 and CDR2 are SQVTM and ANQGSEA. As DNA, the CDR3 is TGCAGCGTTCGGACTAGCTCTAAGGCCTACGAGCAGTACTTC. It specifies CSVRTSSKAYEQYF.

This clonotype was counted between two and nine times. This chain connects TRBV7-9 to TRBJ2-7; D may match TRBD1 or TRBD2 (5 bases each). Germline V gene data show CDR1 as SEHNR and CDR2 as FQNEAQ (reference sequence). The CDR3 is 14 residues long. V lost 5 bases and J lost 5, with 16 bases in between. The CDR3: CASSTGPLRHEQYF. The CDR3 region has the DNA TGTGCCAGCAGCACGGGACCTCTCCGCCACGAGCAGTACTTC. The full variable domain, with the rest looked up from reference TRBV7-9 and TRBJ2-7, is DTGVSQNPRHKITKRGQNVTFRCDPISEHNRLYWYRQTLGQGPEFLTYFQNEAQLEKSRLLSDRFSAERPKGSFSTLEIQRTEQGDSAMYLCASSTGPLRHEQYFGPGTRLTVT.

This clonotype was counted between two and nine times. The V and J genes are TRBV12-3 or TRBV12-4 and TRBJ1-5; D is uncertain. CDR3 length: 15 residues. V shed 2 bases and J shed 6 bases, with 14 bases lying between them. CDR3 region: CASSLQVSFVQPQHF. The DNA of the CDR3 is TGTGCCAGCAGTTTACAGGTGTCGTTCGTTCAGCCCCAGCATTTT.

There are a few counts of this clonotype. Sequence at one end of the junction differs from germline and may be a read error. This chain uses TRBV4-1 with TRBJ1-1; D not certain. This CDR3 comprises 15 residues. CDR1 is MGHRA and CDR2 is YSYEKL in the germline V gene. DNA of the CDR3: TGCGCCAGCAGCCGCCCGGACCGAAGGAGCACTGAAGCTCTCTTT. Protein sequence: CASSRPDRRSTEALF.

This chain joins TRBV18 and TRBJ2-5; 7 nucleotides line up with TRBD2. With 1 base clipped from V and 5 bases from J, the junction kept 13 bases outside the gene matches. This CDR3 spans 17 amino acids. Germline values: CDR1 KGHSH, CDR2 LQKENI. The CDR3 spells CASSPQRGLTGEETQYF. For the CDR3, the DNA is TGTGCCAGCTCACCACAGCGGGGCTTGACGGGGGAGGAGACCCAGTACTTC. The variable domain in full, with the rest retrieved from reference TRBV18 and TRBJ2-5, is NAGVMQNPRHLVRRRGQEARLRCSPMKGHSHVYWYRQLPEEGLKFMVYLQKENIIDESGMPKERFSAEFPKEGPSILRIQQVVRGDSAAYFCASSPQRGLTGEETQYFGPGTRLLVL.

In this sample, this clonotype turned up a few times. This sequence joins TRBV7-8 and TRBJ2-7, with 12 bases that match TRBD2. Per the germline V gene, CDR1 is SGHVS and CDR2 is FQNEAQ. The CDR3 runs 18 residues. Trimming cost V 4 bases and J 3 bases; bases outside gene matches: 13. The CDR3, as DNA: TGTGCCAGCAGCTCAACCCAGGGACTAGCGGGCACTTTCTACGAGCAGTACTTC. Protein: CASSSTQGLAGTFYEQYF.

This clonotype was seen only a few times. The chain is built from TRBV7-9 and TRBJ2-7; no clear D. CDR3 length: 13 amino acids. Trimming took 3 bases from V and 3 from J, leaving 9 bases between them. Germline values: CDR1 SEHNR, CDR2 FQNEAQ (reference sequence). The CDR3 nucleotides read TGTGCCAGCAGCTTCGGCAGGCTCTACGAGCAGTACTTC. Amino acid sequence: CASSFGRLYEQYF.

This sequence joins TRBV24-1 and TRBJ2-1, with 13 bases aligning to TRBD2. CDR1 and CDR2 from the germline V gene are KGHDR and SFDVKD. CDR3 length: 17 residues. With V trimmed by 3 bases and J by 5 bases, 6 bases remained unmatched. The CDR3 sequence: CATSDGRTSGGHNEQFF. CDR3 sequence (DNA): TGTGCCACCAGTGATGGAAGGACTAGCGGGGGACACAATGAGCAGTTCTTC.

This clonotype was seen ten or more times. CDR3 coding DNA: TGTGCCAGCAGCTTTGGGGATTCAACCTATAATTCACCCCTCCACTTT. It codes for CASSFGDSTYNSPLHF. The chain uses TRBV5-5 and TRBJ1-6; D is ambiguous. Germline loops: CDR1 SGHKS, CDR2 YYEKEE (reference sequence). The CDR3 is made up of 16 amino acids. V lost 2 bases and J 2 bases, leaving 11 bases between the germline ends.

The V gene is TRBV27, the J gene TRBJ2-2, with TRBD1 identical over 7 bases. Losses at the gene ends were 6 bases for V and 1 base for J; bases not matched to a gene: 5. CDR1 is MNHEY and CDR2 is SMNVEV in the germline V gene (reference sequence). This CDR3 has 15 residues. In DNA, the CDR3 is TGTGCCAGCAGGCCCAGGGGGTTGAACACCGGGGAGCTGTTTTTT. It encodes CASRPRGLNTGELFF.

The chain combines TRBV29-1 with TRBJ2-1; 12 nucleotides line up with TRBD1. The CDR3 has 15 residues. V shed 3 bases, J shed 12 bases, and the junction held 12 bases outside the gene matches. Germline assignment: CDR1 SQVTM and CDR2 ANQGSEA. For the CDR3, the DNA is TGCAGCGTTGATACCGGGACAGGGGGCGATTATGCGCAGTTCTTC. Amino acids: CSVDTGTGGDYAQFF.

This clonotype was recorded a few times. The chain carries TRBV5-1 and TRBJ1-1, with 7 bases matching TRBD1. Per germline, CDR1 SGHRS and CDR2 YFSETQ. The length of the CDR3 is 17 residues. The ends lost 2 bases at V and 1 base at J; junction bases unmatched: 11. The CDR3 loop is CASSFNPTGVPNTEAFF. The CDR3 DNA sequence: TGCGCCAGCAGCTTCAATCCTACAGGGGTGCCGAACACTGAAGCTTTCTTT.

In its sample, this clonotype was seen a few times. This sequence joins TRBV5-4 and TRBJ2-5; D possibly corresponds to TRBD2 (6 bases). The CDR3 extends over 13 amino acids. V lost 4 bases and J 5 bases, leaving 12 bases between the germline ends. In germline, CDR1 is SGHNT, CDR2 YYREEE (reference sequence). DNA for the CDR3: TGTGCCAGCAGCGCGGGACGCTCGGAGACCCAGTACTTC. This sequence encodes CASSAGRSETQYF.

This clonotype was counted once. This sequence joins TRBV20-1 and TRBJ2-5; D ambiguous. CDR1 is DFQATT and CDR2 is SNEGSKA in the germline V gene (reference sequence). The CDR3 extends over 11 amino acids. V lost 1 base, J lost 5 bases, and 5 bases lay in between. CDR3 region: CSARVFETQYF. CDR3 sequence (DNA): TGCAGTGCTAGAGTCTTCGAGACCCAGTACTTC.